One T cell receptor (beta chain) is described in this entry. Its antigen is as yet unknown. The data belong to a study of identical twins. Study observations and caveats: The abundant beta clonotypes from cord blood had fewer insertions, and memory repertoires had none of this.

TCRdb independently ran MiXCR on the 5' RACE reads; one entry per CDR3 protein. The sample has 400,000 to 600,000 distinct CDR3 sequences; 20% to 25% are singletons. Germline V lookup: CDR1 SGHTA, CDR2 FQGNSA. The CDR3 is 15 residues long. V dropped 4 bases and J dropped 6 bases, with 16 bases sitting between them. This same sample was also taken into another study, of yellow fever vaccine responses in identical twins.

The receptor was isolated from a woman younger than 35 in good health. The V call is TRBV7-2, the J call TRBJ2-1, with D perhaps TRBD2 (6 bases). The sequencing input was CD4+ T cells sorted from blood. The DNA of the CDR3 is TGTGCCAGCAGCTCCCCGGGACTCCCAGGCAATGAGCAGTTCTTC. Translation: CASSSPGLPGNEQFF.